This TCR beta chain was observed in a study of OX40 agonist ivuxolimab in advanced cancers. Turning to the study itself: Three patients had partial responses: one hepatocellular carcinoma, two cutaneous melanoma.

Using immunoSEQ multiplex PCR, the repertoire was profiled, and TCRdb retains in-frame clones only, with some absent. The table shows roughly 60,000 clones, with approximately 88% occurring only once. Sampling of blood occurred at baseline, cycle 4 day 1, and cycle 7 day 1. The V gene's germline CDR1 is SQVTM and CDR2 ANQGSEA. The CDR3 totals 13 residues. Trimming stripped 6 bases from V and 5 bases from J, with 16 bases between. Points from the study as a whole: Among T cells, CD8+ cells averaged more expanded clones than CD4+ cells.

Remarks on this clone: The antigen is undetermined.

This receptor was taken from an adult with an advanced solid tumor such as melanoma, head and neck, liver or kidney cancer. The J gene is TRBJ1-1, the V gene TRBV29-1, with D perhaps matching TRBD1 (6 bases). The specimen was CD4+ or CD8+ T cells sorted from blood, collected in a trial of the OX40 agonist ivuxolimab. The CDR3 loop reads CSVSLGAGTEAFF. The DNA for the CDR3 is TGCAGCGTCTCCTTGGGGGCAGGTACTGAAGCTTTCTTT.